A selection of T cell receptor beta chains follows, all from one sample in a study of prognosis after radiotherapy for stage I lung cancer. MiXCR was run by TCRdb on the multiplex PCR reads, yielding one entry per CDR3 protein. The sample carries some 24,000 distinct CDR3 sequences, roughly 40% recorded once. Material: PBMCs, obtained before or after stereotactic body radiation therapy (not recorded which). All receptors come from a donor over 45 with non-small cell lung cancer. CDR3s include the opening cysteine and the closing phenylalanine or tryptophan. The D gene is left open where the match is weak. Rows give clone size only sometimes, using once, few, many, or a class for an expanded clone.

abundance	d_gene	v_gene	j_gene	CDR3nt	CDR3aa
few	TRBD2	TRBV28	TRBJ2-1	TGTGCCAGCACGAGCGGGATGAGCTACAATGAGCAGTTCTTC	CASTSGMSYNEQFF
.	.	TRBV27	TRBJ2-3	TGTGCCAGCAGTTTAGGTCCCGGTCGGACAGATACGCAGTATTTT	CASSLGPGRTDTQYF
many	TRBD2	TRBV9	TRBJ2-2	TGTGCCAGCAGCTCACCCCTACTAGCGGGAGGGGCCGGGGAGCTGTTTTTT	CASSSPLLAGGAGELFF
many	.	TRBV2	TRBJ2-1	TGTGCCAGCATTAATACCGGGACCCCCGCCATCTTC	CASINTGTPAIF
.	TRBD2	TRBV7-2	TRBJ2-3	TGTGCCAGCAGCTTAGCGCTAGGTAGCGGGAGGGCCTCCACGCAGTATTTT	CASSLALGSGRASTQYF
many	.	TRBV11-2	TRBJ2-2	TGTGCCAGCAGCCCCGTCCGGACCCGCACCGGGGAGCTGTTTTTT	CASSPVRTRTGELFF
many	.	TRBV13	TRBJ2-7	TGTGCCAGCAGCCCCTCGTCCGGGGGAGACCTCTCCTACGAGCAGTACTTC	CASSPSSGGDLSYEQYF
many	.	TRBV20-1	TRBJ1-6	TGCAGTGCTACCCTGGGGGGCGGGAATTCACCCCTCCACTTT	CSATLGGGNSPLHF
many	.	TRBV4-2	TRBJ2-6	TGTGCCAGCAGCCTAAAACCCGCAGGGGGGCCTCTCTCTGGGGCCAACGTCCTGACTTTC	CASSLKPAGGPLSGANVLTF
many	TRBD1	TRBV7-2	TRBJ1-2	TGTGCCAGCAGCTACGCCTGGACAGGGGGAGGTGGCTACACCTTC	CASSYAWTGGGGYTF
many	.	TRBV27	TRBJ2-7	TGTGCCAGCAGTCCTCTCGCCGGGGCCTACGAGCAGTACTTC	CASSPLAGAYEQYF
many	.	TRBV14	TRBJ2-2	TGTGCCAGCAGCCAAGCCCAGGGTAGCGGTTTCACCGGGGAGCTGTTTTTT	CASSQAQGSGFTGELFF